This T cell receptor beta chain was identified during a study of T cell responses to AZD1222 COVID-19 vaccine. Overall study: Second-dose timings of about 4 or about 12 weeks were pooled. Study outcomes and limitations: Following two doses of AZD1222, Spike-specific TCR breadth and depth rose.

Germline assignment: CDR1 WSHSY and CDR2 SAAADI. V shed 5 bases and J 4 bases; nucleotides not matched to a gene: 4. The CDR3 spans 14 residues. Points on this clone: The antigen is not known.

TCRdb's copy holds only in-frame clones and misses some; the assay was immunoSEQ multiplex PCR. The sample holds more than 150,000 clones, 94% seen once. The sequence came from an adult in good health. The material was peripheral blood, obtained on day 0 of AZD1222 vaccination. This sequence joins TRBV10-2 and TRBJ2-7; 11 bases map to TRBD2. The CDR3 nucleotides are TGCGCCAGCAGTTTCGGGACTAGCGGATACGAGCAGTACTTC. This codes for CASSFGTSGYEQYF.